The clone carrying this T cell receptor (beta chain) rates as medium-sized. These data originate in a study of blood T cell repertoires in COVID-19. The overall study: From T cells, B-cell-depleted T cells, or PBMCs came the material, which was cDNA or gDNA.

As originally analysed: From reference gene primer amplification, estimates of nucleated cell counts were derived. TCRdb keeps only in-frame clones here, not all; method: immunoSEQ multiplex PCR. Clone size and the V and J calls come from that table; the DNA yielded D and trimming. Of 90,000 to 120,000 clones listed, around 88% are singletons. CDR1 SGHTA and CDR2 FQGNSA come from the germline V gene. The V end was cut by 7 bases, the J end by 1 base, with 17 bases between. The CDR3 is 16 amino acids. The sequenced sample was peripheral blood. This rearrangement joins TRBV7-2 to TRBJ1-5; tentative D call: TRBD1 (5 bases). The clonotype was recovered from a middle-aged man with active or convalescent COVID-19. The CDR3 here is CASTPSGGLSNQPQHF. The CDR3 DNA reads TGTGCCAGCACCCCCTCCGGGGGTTTGAGCAATCAGCCCCAGCATTTT.